The table lists the clone carrying this T cell receptor beta chain with many counts. This specimen comes from a study of read filtering for tumor transcriptome and immune sequencing. The library was built from approximately 400 ng RNA with molecular barcoded adaptors for alpha/delta and beta/gamma chains. TCRdb reprocessed the reads via MiXCR and lists one record per CDR3 protein. Found here are more than 55,000 distinct CDR3 sequences, around 20% of them singletons; the top ten hold roughly 15%. Germline assignment: CDR1 MDHEN and CDR2 SYDVKM. This CDR3 is 15 amino acids long. V was cut by 3 bases and J by 0 bases, with 9 bases left in between.

The specimen was a population of CD138-negative cells sorted from bone marrow. The chain recombines TRBV28 with TRBJ1-5; D remains ambiguous. This receptor was taken from a donor aged 40 or over with multiple myeloma. As DNA, the CDR3 is TGTGCCAGCAGTTTCGAGGATTATAGCAATCAGCCCCAGCATTTT. It codes for CASSFEDYSNQPQHF.